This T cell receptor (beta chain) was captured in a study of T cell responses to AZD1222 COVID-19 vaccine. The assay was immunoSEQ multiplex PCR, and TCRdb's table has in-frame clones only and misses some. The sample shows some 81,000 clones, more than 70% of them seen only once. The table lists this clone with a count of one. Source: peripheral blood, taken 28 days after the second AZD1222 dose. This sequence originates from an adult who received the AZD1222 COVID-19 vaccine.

The chain's CDR3 is CASSSPPAGGPGELFF. As DNA, the CDR3 is TGTGCCAGCAGCTCCCCCCCAGCGGGGGGGCCGGGGGAGCTGTTTTTT. The chain combines TRBV5-4 with TRBJ2-2; TRBD2 matches 10 bases. The V segment lost 3 bases and the J segment 8 bases; nucleotides outside the gene matches: 10. Germline CDR1 SGHNT, CDR2 YYREEE (reference sequence). This CDR3 is 16 amino acids long.